This T cell receptor (beta chain) came from a study of T cell repertoires in cytomegalovirus infection. Study summary: The public TCR beta signatures pointed to both CMV infection and matching HLA type.

Study results and caveats: The study identified carriers of CMV plus the relevant HLA from cumulative public TCR beta family frequency.

This clonotype has only a few counts. Antigen specificity is unknown. The trim removed 1 base at V and 2 bases at J, leaving 3 bases unmatched. This CDR3 contains 17 residues. The V gene's germline CDR1 is SEHNR and CDR2 FQNEAQ (reference sequence). TCRdb called the reads again in MiXCR, with one record for every CDR3 protein. The data show roughly 760,000 distinct CDR3 sequences, under 40% seen once. The sequence was obtained from a human donor in good health (CMV status not recorded). Some clones in this sample may be carry-over from other donors' samples. The source material was PBMCs. V is TRBV7-9 and J is TRBJ2-3; 13 bases agree with TRBD2. The CDR3 here is CASSLVGTSGTTDTQYF. As DNA, the CDR3 is TGTGCCAGCAGCTTAGTAGGGACTAGCGGGACCACAGATACGCAGTATTTT.